This T cell receptor beta chain comes out of a study of cytomegalovirus exposure and HLA in healthy donors. Across the study: The 100 million to 140 million unique TCR beta sequences, from 150 million to 200 million T cells, were found by an earlier analysis. General study points: V- and J-gene trimming of TCR beta was linked (in a later analysis) to a missense DCLRE1C variant. Associated with cytomegalovirus, according to the listing, were fewer than 200 TCR beta chains.

Use of 60 Vbeta and 13 Jbeta primers characterized the PCR. Methods used by the authors: About 9.9 million shared chains were among approximately 80 million unique TCR beta chains counted in a later analysis. Some clones are missing from TCRdb's copy, which holds only in-frame ones; the method was immunoSEQ multiplex PCR. V and J calls and clone size are those listed in that table; D and trimming were worked out from the DNA. The sample carries 130,000 or so clones, approximately 75% recorded once. This CDR3 has 12 amino acids. Germline V gene sequence: CDR1 SNHLY, CDR2 FYNNEI. V lost 6 bases to trimming and J lost 5 bases; unmatched junction nucleotides: 3. This clone was recorded once. The antigen remains unidentified.

The sequencing sample was made of PBMCs. The rearrangement links TRBV2 to TRBJ1-2, with 7 bases aligning to TRBD1. This clonotype was sampled from a male donor in good health and CMV-seronegative. The CDR3 is CASSQTGYGYTF. CDR3 sequence (DNA): TGTGCCAGCAGCCAGACAGGGTATGGCTACACCTTC.